The 20 T cell receptor beta chains below were found in one sample sequenced in a study of tumor-infiltrating lymphocytes in glioblastoma multiforme. TCRB libraries came from RNA via three nested multiplex PCR rounds. TCRdb re-called the multiplex PCR reads with MiXCR, one entry per CDR3 protein. Seen here are some 15,000 distinct CDR3 sequences, 65% to 80% observed once, and the top ten hold 49%. Sequenced: brain tumor tissue. All receptors come from a male donor with glioblastoma.

The rearrangement uses TRBV20-1 and TRBJ1-3, with 7 bases lining up with TRBD1. CDR3 length equals 14 residues. Germline-derived CDR1 and CDR2 are DFQATT and SNEGSKA (reference sequence). V dropped 5 bases and J dropped 2; count of bases not matched to a gene: 6. The CDR3 nucleotides read TGCAGTGCTCTGACAGGGACAACTGGAAACACCATATATTTT. This gives the protein CSALTGTTGNTIYF.

Details on this clonotype: This CDR3 fails to terminate in the conserved phenylalanine or tryptophan, so it likely reflects a read error. The limits of the CDR3 on the DNA are not certain, so only TCRdb's listed CDR3 is given. V and J are TRBV11-1 and TRBJ2-7; the table's D call TRBD1 went unverified against the DNA. The CDR3 is made up of 16 amino acids, end residues included. Germline V gives CDR1 SGHAT, CDR2 FQDESV (reference sequence). This chain's CDR3 is CASSLARLDRRYGHYL.

On this clonotype: One end of the junction does not line up with germline, which may come from a read error. The chain carries TRBV6-2 or TRBV6-3 and TRBJ2-7; tentatively, D is TRBD2 (5 bases). Germline V gene sequence: CDR1 MNHEY, CDR2 SVGEGT. CDR3 length: 14 amino acids. The CDR3 reads CASSVSGESYEQYF. The CDR3 DNA follows: TGTGCCAGCAGCGTCTCCGGGGAATCCTACGAGCAATACTTC.

As concerns this clonotype: The CDR3 does not end in the conserved phenylalanine or tryptophan, so this is likely a read error. This chain connects TRBV4-1 to TRBJ1-2, with unresolved D. The CDR3 loop spans 16 amino acids. CDR1 MGHRA and CDR2 YSYEKL come from the germline V gene. CDR3 sequence: CASSQDRYIGNYGYTL. The CDR3 nucleotides are TGCGCCAGCAGCCAAGATCGATACATAGGAAACTATGGTTACACCCTC.

As for this clonotype: The conserved closing phenylalanine or tryptophan is absent in this CDR3, likely reflecting a read error. The chain employs TRBV29-1 and TRBJ1-6, with TRBD1 as a possible D gene (6 bases). V was shortened by 4 bases and J by 14 bases, with 18 bases between the two germline ends. The germline CDR1 and CDR2 sequences are SQVTM and ANQGSEA. The CDR3 sequence is 13 residues long. Written as DNA, the CDR3 is TGCAGCGTTGCCAGGGACACAGAATCATCCCTCCACTCT. Translating gives CSVARDTESSLHS.

The genes are TRBV29-1 and TRBJ2-7, with D perhaps TRBD1 or TRBD2 (5 bases each). Germline-derived CDR1 and CDR2 are SQVTM and ANQGSEA. The V end lost 5 bases, the J end lost 3 bases, and 17 bases lay between the germline ends. The CDR3 extends over 14 amino acids. The CDR3 reads CSVQVTEGYYEQYF. The CDR3, as DNA: TGCAGCGTTCAAGTGACAGAGGGGTACTACGAGCAGTACTTC.

J is TRBJ2-7 and V is TRBV20-1, with a tentative D call TRBD2 (7 bases). The germline V and J ends were trimmed by 2 bases and 4 bases, with 15 bases remaining between them. The CDR3 contains 14 residues. Germline CDR1 and CDR2: DFQATT and SNEGSKA (reference sequence). The CDR3 region is CSARKLGGPYEQYF. The DNA for the CDR3 is TGCAGTGCTAGAAAGTTGGGGGGGCCGTACGAGCAGTACTTC.

In regard to this clonotype: An end of the junction differs from the germline gene, which may be a read error. This chain joins TRBV30 and TRBJ1-4; no definite D call. Germline V gene sequence: CDR1 GTSNPN, CDR2 SVGIG (reference sequence). This CDR3 is 14 amino acids long. The CDR3 loop is CAWSEFRVDERLFF. In DNA, the CDR3 is TGTGCCTGGAGTGAGTTTCGGGTAGATGAAAGACTGTTTTTT.

The gene calls are TRBV20-1 and TRBJ2-3; 13 bases fit TRBD2. Trimming removed 2 bases from V and 2 bases from J; junction bases left unmatched: 4. Germline CDR1 and CDR2: DFQATT and SNEGSKA (reference sequence). The CDR3 contains 16 residues. CDR3 residues: CSARSGLAGVTDTQYF. The CDR3 DNA reads TGCAGTGCTAGATCTGGACTAGCGGGGGTCACAGATACGCAGTATTTT.

Regarding this clonotype: The germline gene is not matched at one end of the junction; a read error may be the cause. The rearrangement uses TRBV30 and TRBJ1-2, with D possibly matching TRBD1 (6 bases). The CDR3 spans 13 residues. Per the germline V gene, CDR1 is GTSNPN and CDR2 is SVGIG (reference sequence). CDR3 residues: CAWSRQGLTGHTF. Here the CDR3 DNA reads TGTGCCTGGAGTAGGCAGGGGCTGACTGGCCACACATTC.

Details on this clonotype: One end of the junction is discordant with germline, which a read error may explain. The chain carries TRBV5-5 and TRBJ2-5; either TRBD1 or TRBD2 may supply D (6 bases each). The germline CDR1 and CDR2 sequences are SGHKS and YYEKEE (reference sequence). The CDR3 loop spans 12 amino acids. The CDR3 loop is CTSGLGGETQHF. The CDR3 bases are TGTACCAGCGGCTTGGGGGGCGAGACCCAGCACTTC.

The chain is built from TRBV20-1 and TRBJ2-5; perhaps TRBD2 as D (6 bases). V gave up 0 bases and J gave up 1 base, with 15 bases separating them. Germline V gene sequence: CDR1 DFQATT, CDR2 SNEGSKA (reference sequence). The CDR3 has 16 residues. CDR3 sequence: CSARDNGGFCQETQYF. In DNA form, the CDR3 reads TGCAGTGCTAGAGATAATGGAGGGTTCTGCCAAGAGACCCAGTACTTC.

This clonotype is medium-sized in the sample. Written as DNA, the CDR3 is TGTGCCAGCAGCCGGGACAGGGGGGCCGGGGAGCTGTTTTTT. Amino acid sequence: CASSRDRGAGELFF. The chain recombines TRBV28 with TRBJ2-2; 11 nucleotides line up with TRBD1. CDR1 and CDR2 from the germline V gene are MDHEN and SYDVKM. The CDR3 loop spans 14 amino acids. V shed 6 bases and J 6 bases; nucleotides not matched to a gene: 3.

This clonotype has a single count. One end of the junction is discordant with germline, which a read error may explain. The V and J genes are TRBV4-1 and TRBJ1-2; tentatively, D is TRBD1 (5 bases). This CDR3 region has 16 residues. Germline V CDR1 and CDR2: MGHRA, YSYEKL. Here the CDR3 reads CTSSQDRYRGNYGYTF. CDR3 coding DNA: TGCACCAGCAGCCAAGATCGATATAGGGGTAACTATGGCTACACCTTC.

This clonotype came up many times. This rearrangement joins TRBV5-1 to TRBJ2-7; 9 bases agree with TRBD2. CDR1 SGHRS and CDR2 YFSETQ come from the germline V gene. V dropped 4 bases and J dropped 6; count of bases not matched to a gene: 11. The length of the CDR3 is 15 residues. The DNA of the CDR3 is TGCGCCAGCAGCGTGACCGGGACTAGCTTGGTCGAGCAGTACTTC. Protein product: CASSVTGTSLVEQYF.

In this sample, this clonotype turned up once. The V call is TRBV6-1, the J call TRBJ1-5, with D possibly TRBD1 on 5 matching bases. V lost 9 bases and J lost 0, with 21 bases in between. The CDR3 consists of 17 residues. Germline-derived CDR1 and CDR2 are MNHNS and SASEGT. CDR3 sequence (DNA): TGTGCCAGGAGGGGTAAGACGGGAACATATAGCAATCAGCCCCAGCATTTT. Its protein is CARRGKTGTYSNQPQHF.

CDR3 DNA sequence: TGTGCCAGCAGTTACTACAGGGAGGCCGGGGAGCTGTTTTTT. This translates into CASSYYREAGELFF. The chain employs TRBV6-5 and TRBJ2-2; D may be TRBD1 or TRBD2 (6 bases each). V was clipped by 1 base and J by 6 bases, with 9 bases between them. CDR3 length: 14 residues. Germline values: CDR1 MNHEY, CDR2 SVGAGI.

In this sample, this clonotype turned up a few times. The rearrangement links TRBV6-1 to TRBJ1-2; D gene ambiguous. Trimming removed 3 bases at V and 10 bases at J, with 9 bases between. CDR3 length: 11 residues. Germline V CDR1 and CDR2: MNHNS, SASEGT. The CDR3 here is CASSDGLAYTF. CDR3 DNA sequence: TGTGCCAGCAGTGATGGCCTGGCCTACACCTTC.

This chain joins TRBV5-5 and TRBJ1-2, with D perhaps matching TRBD1 (5 bases). The CDR3 contains 14 residues. Germline V gene sequence: CDR1 SGHKS, CDR2 YYEKEE (reference sequence). The V and J ends lost 7 bases and 3 bases respectively, with 16 bases between them. The CDR3 sequence is CASHPGVQDYGYTF. The CDR3 DNA is TGTGCCAGCCACCCGGGGGTCCAGGACTATGGCTACACCTTC.

This chain joins TRBV20-1 and TRBJ2-3; D might be TRBD1 or TRBD2, each matching 5 bases. Deletions cut 7 bases from V and 2 bases from J, with 19 bases between. This CDR3 is built from 15 residues. Germline lookup yields CDR1 DFQATT and CDR2 SNEGSKA (reference sequence). CDR3 DNA sequence: TGCAGTGTTGGACGGGGCTCTACGCCCACAGATACGCAGTATTTT. Amino acid sequence: CSVGRGSTPTDTQYF.